The present T cell receptor beta chain was sequenced within a study of blood T cell repertoires in COVID-19. Study summary: Sample material is recorded as cDNA or gDNA derived from T cells, B-cell-depleted T cells, or PBMCs.

Individuals drawn from 20 to 25 US areas were roughly 18 to 95 years old. Participant reports of clinical history set cohort assignment. Cohort 3 recovered donors had two negative PCRs, clearance, or symptom resolution. This clone came up once. CDR3 length: 17 residues. The V end was cut by 1 base, the J end by 2 bases, with 14 bases between. CDR1 is LNHDA and CDR2 is SQIVND in the germline V gene (reference sequence). This table comes from immunoSEQ multiplex PCR, and its TCRdb copy is limited to in-frame clones, with some not included. The sample lists about 370,000 clones, nearly 90% occurring once.

The specimen sequenced was PBMCs or T cells enriched from blood (not recorded which). The receptor was derived from a woman in her 30s who had recovered from COVID-19. The genes are TRBV19 and TRBJ2-2; TRBD1 might be the D (6 bases). The CDR3 coding sequence is TGTGCCAGTAGTATAGGCGTTGGGGGCGATAACACCGGGGAGCTGTTTTTT. This codes for CASSIGVGGDNTGELFF.